This T cell receptor (beta chain) originates from a study of OX40 agonist ivuxolimab in advanced cancers. About the research overall: Partial responses were seen in three patients, one with hepatocellular carcinoma and two with cutaneous melanoma. General study points: Clonal expansion was seen in CD4+ and CD8+ blood T cells by week 6 at 0.1 to 3.0 mg/kg. On average, CD8+ T cells had more expanded clones than CD4+.

The sample holds one count of this clone. Its antigen is unknown. Prior autoimmune disease or systemic immunosuppression barred patients. TCRdb's table, derived via immunoSEQ multiplex PCR, lists solely in-frame clones and lacks some. The repertoire holds 96,000 or so clones, with less than 85% as singletons. The CDR3 has 13 amino acids. The germline gives CDR1 MNHNY, CDR2 SVGAGI (reference sequence). Trimming left V 2 bases short and J 11 bases short, with 10 bases between. This chain uses TRBV6-6 with TRBJ1-6; D call uncertain. The sample was CD4+ or CD8+ T cells sorted from blood, taken in a trial of the OX40 agonist ivuxolimab. The TCR comes from an adult with an advanced solid tumor such as melanoma, head and neck, liver or kidney cancer. CDR3 nucleotides: TGTGCCAGCAGTTACGACTCCACCCCACCCCTCCACTTT. Residues: CASSYDSTPPLHF.